This T cell receptor beta chain was identified during a study of control samples from healthy donors and cancer patients. V gave up 2 bases and J gave up 6 bases, with 10 bases separating them. Per the germline V gene, CDR1 is SGHDN and CDR2 is FVKESK. The CDR3 has 13 amino acids. The method was immunoSEQ multiplex PCR; TCRdb's version includes in-frame clones alone and lacks a portion of them. The table records fewer than 45,000 clones, approximately 89% of them present only once. The chain joins TRBV14 to TRBJ1-1; the D gene is possibly TRBD1 (5 bases). Sequenced material: PBMCs. This sequence originates from a woman in her forties with head and neck cancer. The CDR3 DNA follows: TGTGCCAGCAGCCAACTCAGGGTCGCTGAAGCTTTCTTT. This encodes CASSQLRVAEAFF.